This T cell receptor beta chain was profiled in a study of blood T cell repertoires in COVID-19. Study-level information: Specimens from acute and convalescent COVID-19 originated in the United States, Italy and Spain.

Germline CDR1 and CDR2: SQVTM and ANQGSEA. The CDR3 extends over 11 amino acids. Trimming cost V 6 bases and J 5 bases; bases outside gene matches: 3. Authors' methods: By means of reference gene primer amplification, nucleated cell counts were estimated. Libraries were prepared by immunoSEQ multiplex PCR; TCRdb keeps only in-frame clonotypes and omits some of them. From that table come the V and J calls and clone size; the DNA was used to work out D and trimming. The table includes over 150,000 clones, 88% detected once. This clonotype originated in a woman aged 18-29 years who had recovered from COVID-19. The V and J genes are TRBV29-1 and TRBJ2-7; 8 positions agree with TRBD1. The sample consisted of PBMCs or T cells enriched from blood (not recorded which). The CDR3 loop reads CSVTGVDEQYF. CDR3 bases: TGCAGCGTGACAGGGGTCGACGAGCAGTACTTC.